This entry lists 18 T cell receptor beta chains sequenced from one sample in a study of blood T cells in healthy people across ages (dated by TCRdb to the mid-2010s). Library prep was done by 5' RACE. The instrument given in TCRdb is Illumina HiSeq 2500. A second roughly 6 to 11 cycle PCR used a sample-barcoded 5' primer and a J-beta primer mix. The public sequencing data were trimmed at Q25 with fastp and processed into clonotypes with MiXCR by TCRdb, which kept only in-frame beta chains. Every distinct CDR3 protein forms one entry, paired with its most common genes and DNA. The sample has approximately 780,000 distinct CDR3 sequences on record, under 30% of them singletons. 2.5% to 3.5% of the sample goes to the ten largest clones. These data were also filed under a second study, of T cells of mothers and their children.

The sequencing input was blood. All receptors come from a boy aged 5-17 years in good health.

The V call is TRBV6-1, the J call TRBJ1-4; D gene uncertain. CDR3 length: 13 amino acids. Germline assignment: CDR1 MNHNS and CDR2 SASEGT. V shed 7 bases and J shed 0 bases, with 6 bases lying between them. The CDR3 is CASNHPTNEKLFF. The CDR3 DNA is TGTGCCAGCAATCACCCAACTAATGAAAAACTGTTTTTT.

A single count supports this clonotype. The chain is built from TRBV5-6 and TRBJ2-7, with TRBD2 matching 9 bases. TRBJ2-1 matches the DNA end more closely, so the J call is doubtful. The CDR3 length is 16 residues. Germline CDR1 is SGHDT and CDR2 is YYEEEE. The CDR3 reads CASSLVPAGGEGEQFF. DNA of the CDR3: TGTGCCAGCAGCTTGGTGCCAGCGGGGGGTGAAGGTGAGCAGTTCTTC.

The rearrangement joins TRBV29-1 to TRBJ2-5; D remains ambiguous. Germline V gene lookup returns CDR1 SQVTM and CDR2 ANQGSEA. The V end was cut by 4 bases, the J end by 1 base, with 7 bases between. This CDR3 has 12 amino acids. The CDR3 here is CSVAATQETQYF. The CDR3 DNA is TGCAGCGTTGCGGCCACCCAAGAGACCCAGTACTTC.

The CDR3 sequence: CASSTRIGRDPNEQFF. The CDR3 region has the DNA TGTGCCAGCAGTACCAGAATTGGACGGGATCCCAATGAGCAGTTCTTC. The V and J genes are TRBV28 and TRBJ2-1; TRBD2 might be the D (5 bases). Germline V gene sequence: CDR1 MDHEN, CDR2 SYDVKM. V gave up 5 bases and J gave up 6 bases, with 20 bases separating them. The CDR3 covers 16 residues.

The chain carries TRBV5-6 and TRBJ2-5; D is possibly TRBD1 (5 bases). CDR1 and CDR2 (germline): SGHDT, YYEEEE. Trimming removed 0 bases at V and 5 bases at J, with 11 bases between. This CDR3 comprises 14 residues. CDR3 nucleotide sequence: TGTGCCAGCAGCTTGGCAGGGTGGTTCGAGACCCAGTACTTC. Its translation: CASSLAGWFETQYF.

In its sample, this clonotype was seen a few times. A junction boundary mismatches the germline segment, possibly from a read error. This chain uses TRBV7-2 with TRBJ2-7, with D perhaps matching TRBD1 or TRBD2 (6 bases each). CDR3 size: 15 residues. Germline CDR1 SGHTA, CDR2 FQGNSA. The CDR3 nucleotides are TGTGCCAGCAGCCTAGCCTTCGGGGGCCTATACGAGCAGTACTTC. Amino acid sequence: CASSLAFGGLYEQYF.

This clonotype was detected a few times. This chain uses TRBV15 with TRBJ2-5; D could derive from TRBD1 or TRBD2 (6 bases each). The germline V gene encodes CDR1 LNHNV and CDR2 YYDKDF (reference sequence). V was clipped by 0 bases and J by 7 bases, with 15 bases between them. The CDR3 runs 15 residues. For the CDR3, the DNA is TGTGCCACCAGCAGAGAACAGGGACGGGGAGGGACCCAGTACTTC. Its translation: CATSREQGRGGTQYF.

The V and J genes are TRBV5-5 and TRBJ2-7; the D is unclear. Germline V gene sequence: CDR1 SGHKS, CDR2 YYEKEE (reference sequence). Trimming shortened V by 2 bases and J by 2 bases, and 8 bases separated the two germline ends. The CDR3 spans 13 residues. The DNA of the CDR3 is TGTGCCAGCAGCTTTAGCCCAGCCTACGAGCAGTACTTC. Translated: CASSFSPAYEQYF.

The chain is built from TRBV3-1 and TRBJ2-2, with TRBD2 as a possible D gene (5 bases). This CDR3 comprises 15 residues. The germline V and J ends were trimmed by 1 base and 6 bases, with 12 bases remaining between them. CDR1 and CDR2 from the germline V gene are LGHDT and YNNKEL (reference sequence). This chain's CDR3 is CASSQVASISGELFF. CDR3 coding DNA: TGTGCCAGCAGCCAAGTCGCTAGCATCTCCGGGGAGCTGTTTTTT.

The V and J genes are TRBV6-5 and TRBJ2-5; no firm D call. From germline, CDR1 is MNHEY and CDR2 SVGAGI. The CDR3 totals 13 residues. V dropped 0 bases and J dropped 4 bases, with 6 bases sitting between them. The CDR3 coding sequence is TGTGCCAGCAGTTACTCGGAGTTAGAGACCCAGTACTTC. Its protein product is CASSYSELETQYF.

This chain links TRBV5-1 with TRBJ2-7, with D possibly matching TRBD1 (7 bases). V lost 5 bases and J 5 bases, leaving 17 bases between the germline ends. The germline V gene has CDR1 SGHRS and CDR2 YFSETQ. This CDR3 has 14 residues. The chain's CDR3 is CASRIGQGGNEQYF. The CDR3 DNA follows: TGCGCCAGCAGAATAGGGCAGGGGGGCAACGAGCAGTACTTC.

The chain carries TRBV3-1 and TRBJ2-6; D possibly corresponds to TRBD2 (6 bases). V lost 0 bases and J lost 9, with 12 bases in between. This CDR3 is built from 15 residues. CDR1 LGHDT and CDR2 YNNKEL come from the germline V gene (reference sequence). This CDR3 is CASSQEVGGNNVLTF. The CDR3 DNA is TGTGCCAGCAGCCAAGAGGTCGGAGGGAACAACGTCCTGACTTTC.

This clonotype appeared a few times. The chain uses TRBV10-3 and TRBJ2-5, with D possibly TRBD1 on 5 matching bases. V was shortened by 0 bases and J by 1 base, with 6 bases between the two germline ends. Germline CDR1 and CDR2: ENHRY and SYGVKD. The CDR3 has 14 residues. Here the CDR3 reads CAISESTAQETQYF. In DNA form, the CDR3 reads TGTGCCATCAGTGAGTCGACAGCCCAAGAGACCCAGTACTTC.

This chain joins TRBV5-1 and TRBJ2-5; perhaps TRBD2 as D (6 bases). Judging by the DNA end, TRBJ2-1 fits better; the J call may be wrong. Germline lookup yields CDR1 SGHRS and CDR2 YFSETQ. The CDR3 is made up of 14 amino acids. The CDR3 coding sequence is TGCGCCAGCAGCTACCGGGACTTGGACAATGAGCAGTTCTTC. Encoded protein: CASSYRDLDNEQFF.

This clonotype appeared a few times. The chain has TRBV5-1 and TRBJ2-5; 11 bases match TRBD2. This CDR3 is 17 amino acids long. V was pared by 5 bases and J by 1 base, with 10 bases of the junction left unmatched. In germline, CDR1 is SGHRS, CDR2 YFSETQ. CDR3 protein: CASRDGTSGAIQETQYF. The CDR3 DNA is TGCGCCAGCAGGGATGGGACTAGCGGTGCGATCCAAGAGACCCAGTACTTC.

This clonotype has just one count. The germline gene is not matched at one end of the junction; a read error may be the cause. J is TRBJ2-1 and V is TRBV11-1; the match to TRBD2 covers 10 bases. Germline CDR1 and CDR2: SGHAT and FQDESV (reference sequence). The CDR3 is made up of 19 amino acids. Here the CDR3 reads CASSPEEERGGFAYIEQFF. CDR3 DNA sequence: TGTGCCAGCAGCCCCGAGGAGGAGCGGGGGGGCTTCGCCTACATTGAGCAGTTCTTC.

CDR3 protein: CSWDFNEKLFF. The CDR3 DNA is TGCAGCTGGGACTTTAATGAAAAACTGTTTTTT. The chain recombines TRBV20-1 with TRBJ1-4, with D possibly being TRBD1 (5 bases). This CDR3 region has 11 residues. From germline, CDR1 is DFQATT and CDR2 SNEGSKA (reference sequence).

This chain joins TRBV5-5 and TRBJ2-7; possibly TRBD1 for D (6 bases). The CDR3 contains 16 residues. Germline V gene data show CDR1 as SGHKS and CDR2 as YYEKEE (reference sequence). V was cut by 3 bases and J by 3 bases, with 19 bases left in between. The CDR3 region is CASSWDMRRLNYEQYF. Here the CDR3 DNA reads TGTGCCAGCAGCTGGGACATGCGACGCTTGAACTACGAGCAGTACTTC.